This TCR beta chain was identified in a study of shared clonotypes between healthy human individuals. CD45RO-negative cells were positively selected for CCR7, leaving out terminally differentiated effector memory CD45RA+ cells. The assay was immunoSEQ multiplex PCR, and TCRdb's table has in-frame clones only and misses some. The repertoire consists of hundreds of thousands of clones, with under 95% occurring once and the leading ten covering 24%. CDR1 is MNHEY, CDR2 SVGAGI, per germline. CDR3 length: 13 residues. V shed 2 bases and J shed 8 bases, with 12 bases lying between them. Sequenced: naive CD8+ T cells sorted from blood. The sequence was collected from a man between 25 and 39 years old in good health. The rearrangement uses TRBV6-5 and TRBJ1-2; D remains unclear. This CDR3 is CASSYGPVGGYTF. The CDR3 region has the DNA TGTGCCAGCAGTTACGGCCCGGTGGGCGGCTACACCTTC.